The T cell receptor (beta chain) under discussion was sequenced for a study of CD8 T cells in Susac syndrome. Study conclusions and caveats: As acknowledged by the study, its TCR sequencing and HLA analysis included a relatively small number of individuals. Clonal expansion was not observed in the Susac syndrome CD4+ T cell repertoires.

On this clonotype: What it binds is not known.

TEMRA cells were enriched by FACS, and CD4+ and CD8+ T cells were negatively isolated. RNA amounts of about 0.45 to 1 ug underwent reverse transcription with random hexamers. Amplification of TCR beta CDR3 was carried out by immunoSEQ multiplex PCR, which covered 54 Vbeta and 13 Jbeta segments. TCRdb itself ran the immunoSEQ multiplex PCR reads through MiXCR, one entry per CDR3 protein. In the table there are 150,000 or so distinct CDR3 sequences, just under 95% of which are singletons. This CDR3 is built from 15 residues. V lost 6 bases and J lost 1; bases outside the gene matches: 11. CDR1 and CDR2 (germline): SQVTM, ANQGSEA.

Sequencing was carried out using CD4+ T cells from PBMCs. The TCR originated in a human donor with Susac syndrome. The rearrangement links TRBV29-1 to TRBJ2-5; TRBD2 aligns across 7 bases. CDR3 residues: CSVRLGLESQETQYF. In DNA form, the CDR3 reads TGCAGCGTCAGGTTAGGACTAGAAAGCCAAGAGACCCAGTACTTC.